A single sample is the source of the 22 T cell receptor beta chains below, sequenced in a study of monozygotic twins with inflammatory bowel disease. TCRdb reprocessed the 5' RACE reads; each CDR3 protein has one entry and no DNA is given. The sample table includes over 110,000 distinct CDR3 sequences. Sequenced: blood. The source of these receptors is a human donor with ulcerative colitis or Crohn's disease, or a healthy co-twin of an affected twin (not recorded which).

The chain is built from TRBV5-1 and TRBJ2-2; TCRdb selects TRBD2, and the lack of DNA leaves this call unchecked. This CDR3 has 19 residues. Germline values: CDR1 SGHRS, CDR2 YFSETQ. The CDR3 sequence is CASSRTGTSGGTFTGELFF.

CDR3 protein: CSARDGDRPTDTQYF. The V call is TRBV20-1, the J call TRBJ2-3; TCRdb gives TRBD1 as the D gene, but with no DNA this cannot be confirmed. Germline assignment: CDR1 DFQATT and CDR2 SNEGSKA (reference sequence). The CDR3 has 15 residues.

This chain uses TRBV7-9 with TRBJ2-3. The CDR3 is 15 residues long. The germline V gene has CDR1 SEHNR and CDR2 FQNEAQ (reference sequence). CDR3 residues: CASSPSKGNTDTQYF. The complete variable domain, with remaining parts taken from reference TRBV7-9 and TRBJ2-3, reads DTGVSQNPRHKITKRGQNVTFRCDPISEHNRLYWYRQTLGQGPEFLTYFQNEAQLEKSRLLSDRFSAERPKGSFSTLEIQRTEQGDSAMYLCASSPSKGNTDTQYFGPGTRLTVL.

The chain carries TRBV11-2 and TRBJ2-2; no DNA is available, so the TRBD2 call from TCRdb remains unchecked. CDR1 SGHAT and CDR2 FQNNGV come from the germline V gene. This CDR3 has 14 amino acids. The CDR3 protein is CASSPGLNTGELFF.

The chain links TRBV5-1 to TRBJ2-3; TCRdb reports TRBD1, a call that lacks DNA to check it against. Germline V lookup: CDR1 SGHRS, CDR2 YFSETQ. The CDR3 extends over 15 amino acids. The CDR3 here is CASSRQGARADTQYF. Supplemented by reference TRBV5-1 and TRBJ2-3, the full variable domain reads KAGVTQTPRYLIKTRGQQVTLSCSPISGHRSVSWYQQTPGQGLQFLFEYFSETQRNKGNFPGRFSGRQFSNSRSEMNVSTLELGDSALYLCASSRQGARADTQYFGPGTRLTVL.

The chain uses TRBV5-1 and TRBJ2-3; TCRdb outputs TRBD2, but without DNA this stays unchecked. The CDR3 runs 15 residues. Looked up from germline, CDR1 is SGHRS and CDR2 is YFSETQ. The CDR3 reads CASSLLRGGTDTQYF.

The V and J genes are TRBV5-1 and TRBJ2-1. The CDR3 loop spans 13 amino acids. CDR1 and CDR2 from the germline V gene are SGHRS and YFSETQ. The CDR3 loop is CASSIGLYNEQFF.

J is TRBJ1-1 and V is TRBV4-3. Germline V gene lookup returns CDR1 LGHNA and CDR2 YSLEER. This CDR3 spans 13 amino acids. The CDR3 sequence: CASSQDSGTEAFF.

The rearrangement uses TRBV12-3 or TRBV12-4 and TRBJ1-1; TCRdb lists TRBD1, though no DNA is available to test this call. The CDR3 extends over 18 amino acids. The CDR3 spells CASSFSPGVLPWVTEAFF.

The chain employs TRBV5-4 and TRBJ2-7; TCRdb lists TRBD2, though no DNA is available to test this call. The CDR3 sequence is 16 residues long. Germline V gene data show CDR1 as SGHNT and CDR2 as YYREEE (reference sequence). CDR3 sequence: CASSSKTSGGSGEQYF. The entire variable domain, with the rest obtained from reference TRBV5-4 and TRBJ2-7, is as follows: ETGVTQSPTHLIKTRGQQVTLRCSSQSGHNTVSWYQQALGQGPQFIFQYYREEENGRGNFPPRFSGLQFPNYSSELNVNALELDDSALYLCASSSKTSGGSGEQYFGPGTRLTVT.

V gene TRBV20-1 combines with J gene TRBJ1-5. Germline values: CDR1 DFQATT, CDR2 SNEGSKA (reference sequence). The CDR3 is 14 amino acids. The CDR3 sequence is CSAFPVNRNQPQHF.

This chain links TRBV7-2 with TRBJ2-1. Per the germline V gene, CDR1 is SGHTA and CDR2 is FQGNSA. The CDR3 length is 14 residues. The CDR3: CASSLGSSYNEQFF.

CDR3 amino acids: CASSLAMGPGIPNEQFF. V is TRBV5-1 and J is TRBJ2-1; the TRBD1 assignment by TCRdb is unverifiable without DNA. Germline V gene data show CDR1 as SGHRS and CDR2 as YFSETQ. The CDR3 sequence is 17 residues long.

This chain connects TRBV12-3 or TRBV12-4 to TRBJ2-1; TCRdb returns TRBD1, unconfirmable since there is no DNA. This CDR3 has 15 amino acids. CDR3: CASSFMGETYNEQFF.

This chain uses TRBV5-1 with TRBJ2-6. CDR3 length: 14 amino acids. Germline CDR1 reads SGHRS; CDR2 reads YFSETQ. CDR3 in amino acids: CASSLRSGANVLTF.

This chain's CDR3 is CASSLAGGPGDTQYF. The V gene is TRBV12-3 or TRBV12-4, the J gene TRBJ2-3; TCRdb's D call of TRBD1 is untestable without DNA. CDR3 length: 15 amino acids.

This sequence joins TRBV7-2 and TRBJ2-3; TCRdb calls TRBD1, which cannot be checked without DNA. From germline, CDR1 is SGHTA and CDR2 FQGNSA. The CDR3 is made up of 16 amino acids. This CDR3 reads CASSSRGGGFTDTQYF.

This chain connects TRBV4-2 to TRBJ1-4; TCRdb names TRBD1, which stays unverified in the absence of DNA. Germline loops: CDR1 LGHNA, CDR2 YNFKEQ. The CDR3 has 16 residues. CDR3 sequence: CASSQVGAPTNEKLFF.

V gene TRBV18 combines with J gene TRBJ2-1; TCRdb reports TRBD2, a call that lacks DNA to check it against. This CDR3 contains 15 residues. Germline-derived CDR1 and CDR2 are KGHSH and LQKENI. The CDR3 sequence: CASSLPASGYNEQFF.

J is TRBJ2-3 and V is TRBV12-3 or TRBV12-4; TCRdb returns TRBD2, unconfirmable since there is no DNA. CDR3 length: 17 residues. CDR3: CASSSTGLAGAPDTQYF.

The chain joins TRBV7-2 to TRBJ2-5; lacking DNA, the TRBD1 call made by TCRdb goes unchecked. This CDR3 has 15 amino acids. The germline V gene encodes CDR1 SGHTA and CDR2 FQGNSA. The CDR3 loop is CASSLGTGMGETQYF.

This sequence joins TRBV2 and TRBJ2-5; TCRdb's D call, TRBD2, is unchecked because there is no DNA. CDR3 length: 12 residues. Germline assignment: CDR1 SNHLY and CDR2 FYNNEI. CDR3 sequence reads: CASSVEGETQYF.